The next 8 T cell receptor beta chains were all read from a single sample in a study of siplizumab effects on memory and regulatory T cells. The data were produced by immunoSEQ multiplex PCR, yet TCRdb's version contains in-frame clones alone and is incomplete. Among about 120,000 clones listed, around 95% were seen once. Sequenced: non-Treg CD4+ T cells sorted from blood. All receptors come from a human donor in good health.

V and J are TRBV29-1 and TRBJ1-6; weak D call: TRBD1 (6 bases). Trimming took 4 bases from V and 6 from J, leaving 10 bases between them. This CDR3 spans 13 amino acids. CDR1 SQVTM and CDR2 ANQGSEA come from the germline V gene. Here the CDR3 reads CSVAGDGNSPLHF. DNA of the CDR3: TGCAGCGTTGCAGGGGATGGTAATTCACCCCTCCACTTT. Supplemented by reference TRBV29-1 and TRBJ1-6, the full variable domain reads SAVISQKPSRDICQRGTSLTIQCQVDSQVTMMFWYRQQPGQSLTLIATANQGSEATYESGFVIDKFPISRPNLTFSTLTVSNMSPEDSSIYLCSVAGDGNSPLHFGNGTRLTVT.

This clone showed up just once. The chain couples TRBV5-6 to TRBJ1-2; TRBD1 is a possible D gene (5 bases). CDR3 size: 15 residues. V was trimmed by 1 base and J by 4 bases, leaving 14 bases between them. Germline lookup yields CDR1 SGHDT and CDR2 YYEEEE. The DNA for the CDR3 is TGTGCCAGCAGCTTGAGAGACAGAACTACCTATGGCTACACCTTC. Its protein is CASSLRDRTTYGYTF.

The gene calls are TRBV29-1 and TRBJ1-2; 7 nucleotides match TRBD1. CDR1 is SQVTM and CDR2 is ANQGSEA in the germline V gene. This CDR3 has 14 amino acids. With V trimmed by 2 bases and J by 3 bases, 6 bases remained unmatched. The CDR3 protein is CSVERRDSYYGYTF. The CDR3, as DNA: TGCAGCGTTGAACGTCGGGACAGCTACTATGGCTACACCTTC.

This chain links TRBV28 with TRBJ2-7, with D possibly TRBD1 on 5 matching bases. This CDR3 comprises 13 residues. Germline-derived CDR1 and CDR2 are MDHEN and SYDVKM. Trimming removed 4 bases at V and 6 bases at J, with 13 bases between. The CDR3 coding sequence is TGTGCCAGCAGTTCCCCAACAGGTCGCGAGCAGTACTTC. This encodes CASSSPTGREQYF.

V usage is TRBV18 and J usage is TRBJ2-1; maybe TRBD1 (6 bases). The CDR3 sequence is 14 residues long. Per the germline V gene, CDR1 is KGHSH and CDR2 is LQKENI. Between the trimmed V and J ends, which lost 1 base and 10 bases, there was a span of 14 bases. The CDR3 nucleotides are TGTGCCAGCTCACCACTAGCCCAGGGGATGGAGCAGTTCTTC. Protein sequence: CASSPLAQGMEQFF.

J is TRBJ1-3 and V is TRBV7-9; D remains unclear. Trimming removed 5 bases from V and 2 bases from J, with 4 bases in between. Germline assignment: CDR1 SEHNR and CDR2 FQNEAQ (reference sequence). The CDR3 extends over 12 amino acids. The CDR3: CASSPTGNTIYF. The DNA of the CDR3 is TGTGCCAGCAGCCCTACTGGAAACACCATATATTTT.

The chain has TRBV6-5 and TRBJ2-7; D assignment may be TRBD1 or TRBD2 (5 bases each). Per the germline V gene, CDR1 is MNHEY and CDR2 is SVGAGI. V was pared by 1 base and J by 8 bases, with 15 bases between. The CDR3 spans 14 residues. The DNA of the CDR3 is TGTGCCAGCAGTTACTATCGCCGGGACGAAAAGCAGTACTTC. Translating gives CASSYYRRDEKQYF.

V gene TRBV11-1 combines with J gene TRBJ1-1; weak D call: TRBD1 (6 bases). The V gene lost 3 bases and the J gene lost 6 bases, with 11 bases spanning the gap. CDR1 SGHAT and CDR2 FQDESV come from the germline V gene (reference sequence). The CDR3 is 13 residues long. The CDR3 sequence is CASSLGQPSEAFF. CDR3 DNA: TGTGCCAGCAGCTTGGGACAACCCTCTGAAGCTTTCTTT.